These 8 T cell receptor beta chains came from one sample sequenced in a study of EBV T-cell therapy then PD-1 blockade in nasopharyngeal carcinoma. Clones were sequenced by immunoSEQ multiplex PCR, and TCRdb holds only the in-frame ones, with some missing. The sample has approximately 22,000 clones; roughly four fifths are singletons. The antigens for these receptors are not known. Time point: 266 days after commencement of treatment, after nivolumab therapy. The treatment: AdE1-LMPpoly-expanded autologous EBV-specific T-cell therapy followed by anti-PD-1 nivolumab. Sequenced material: CD8+ T cells from blood, taken around day 250 from a patient whose treatment included autologous EBV-specific T cells and nivolumab. The receptors come from a man between 35 and 55 years old with nasopharyngeal carcinoma.

The genes are TRBV6-5 and TRBJ2-3, with D possibly TRBD2 on 6 matching bases. Germline CDR1 and CDR2: MNHEY and SVGAGI. This CDR3 contains 13 residues. The V gene lost 3 bases and the J gene lost 7 bases, with 11 bases spanning the gap. The CDR3 is CASSYGRRHTQYF. The CDR3 DNA reads TGTGCCAGCAGTTATGGGAGGCGGCATACGCAGTATTTT.

In DNA, the CDR3 is TGTGCCAGCAGTCCGAGGACTAGCGGGGAAGGGGAGCTGTTTTTT. It translates to CASSPRTSGEGELFF. V gene TRBV27 combines with J gene TRBJ2-2, with 12 positions matching TRBD2. CDR3 length: 15 amino acids. Per the germline V gene, CDR1 is MNHEY and CDR2 is SMNVEV (reference sequence). V lost 5 bases and J lost 8; bases outside the gene matches: 6.

The rearrangement joins TRBV2 to TRBJ2-7, with D uncertain. Germline V CDR1 and CDR2: SNHLY, FYNNEI. The CDR3 is 12 residues long. The ends were cut back, 4 bases at V and 7 bases at J, with 11 bases in the middle. CDR3 sequence reads: CASSASRLEQYF. The CDR3 bases are TGTGCCAGCAGTGCCTCTCGGTTGGAGCAGTACTTC.

The chain links TRBV6-2 or TRBV6-3 to TRBJ2-2, with D unresolved. Per the germline V gene, CDR1 is MNHEY and CDR2 is SVGEGT. The CDR3 spans 14 residues. V lost 5 bases and J lost 1, with 8 bases in between. The CDR3 coding sequence is TGTGCCAGCAGTCAAGACGGGAACACCGGGGAGCTGTTTTTT. Its protein is CASSQDGNTGELFF.

The rearrangement links TRBV27 to TRBJ1-3; no clear D gene. CDR3 length: 12 residues. CDR1 is MNHEY and CDR2 is SMNVEV in the germline V gene (reference sequence). V dropped 7 bases and J dropped 4 bases, with 8 bases sitting between them. The CDR3 sequence: CASKDFGNTIYF. The CDR3 coding sequence is TGTGCCAGCAAAGATTTCGGAAACACCATATATTTT.

J is TRBJ2-7 and V is TRBV27, with 7 bases fitting TRBD1. The CDR3 is 13 residues long. Per germline, CDR1 MNHEY and CDR2 SMNVEV (reference sequence). J lost 4 bases, V lost 5 bases, and 5 bases had no gene match. CDR3 loop: CASSLIQGYEQYF. As DNA, the CDR3 is TGTGCCAGCAGTCTCATACAGGGGTACGAGCAGTACTTC.

The V call is TRBV28, the J call TRBJ2-4; weak D call: TRBD1 (6 bases). V lost 10 bases and J 6 bases, leaving 22 bases between the germline ends. Germline loops: CDR1 MDHEN, CDR2 SYDVKM. The CDR3 contains 15 residues. CDR3: CATGEVLGAGNIQYF. DNA for the CDR3: TGTGCCACGGGCGAGGTATTGGGGGCGGGAAACATTCAGTACTTC.

The chain combines TRBV9 with TRBJ2-7; D call uncertain. Trimming took off 1 base at V and 1 base at J, with 12 bases between the two ends. Germline V gene data show CDR1 as SGDLS and CDR2 as YYNGEE. This CDR3 comprises 15 residues. CDR3 coding DNA: TGTGCCAGCAGCGTACGGACCCGTATGTCCTACGAGCAGTACTTC. Amino acids: CASSVRTRMSYEQYF.